This TCR beta chain came from a study of technical replicates of blood from several donors. Losses at the gene ends were 2 bases for V and 6 bases for J; bases not matched to a gene: 6. The CDR3 runs 14 residues. Germline loops: CDR1 SGHNT, CDR2 YENEEA. Produced via immunoSEQ multiplex PCR; TCRdb's table is partial and in-frame only. The sample carries roughly 14,000 clones, about 86% recorded once. The sample taken for sequencing was PBMCs. The chain recombines TRBV11-3 with TRBJ2-7, with 8 bases fitting TRBD1. This TCR was sampled from a human donor in good health. In DNA, the CDR3 is TGTGCCAGCAGCTTATACAGGGGGAGTGGCGAGCAGTACTTC. This sequence encodes CASSLYRGSGEQYF.